These 15 T cell receptor beta chains came from one sample sequenced in a study of blood T cell repertoires in COVID-19. Clones were read by immunoSEQ multiplex PCR, and TCRdb kept only the in-frame ones, dropping some. The sample records about 190,000 clones, about 88% being singletons. The sequenced material came from peripheral blood. These receptors originate from a man younger than 45 with acute or convalescent COVID-19.

The chain employs TRBV6-5 and TRBJ2-5; 7 bases fit TRBD1. V was pared by 6 bases and J by 3 bases, with 4 bases of the junction left unmatched. Germline values: CDR1 MNHEY, CDR2 SVGAGI. CDR3 length: 13 residues. The CDR3 DNA follows: TGTGCCAGCAGGGCTGGGACAGAAGAGACCCAGTACTTC. Translating gives CASRAGTEETQYF.

The chain carries TRBV25-1 and TRBJ2-2; possibly TRBD2 for D (6 bases). Germline V gene lookup returns CDR1 MGHDK and CDR2 SYGVNS. The CDR3 totals 14 residues. V was clipped by 7 bases and J by 4 bases, with 13 bases between them. CDR3 bases: TGTGCCAGCAACTTCGGGACTCTCACCGGGGAGCTGTTTTTT. Encoded protein: CASNFGTLTGELFF.

The chain combines TRBV11-2 with TRBJ2-7; 7 bases match TRBD2. Trimming at V came to 5 bases and at J to 7 bases, leaving 11 bases not matched to a gene. Germline V gives CDR1 SGHAT, CDR2 FQNNGV. The CDR3 is 14 residues long. The CDR3 here is CASSGPGGIGEQYF. For the CDR3, the DNA is TGTGCCAGCAGCGGTCCCGGGGGGATCGGAGAGCAGTACTTC.

V usage is TRBV11-2 and J usage is TRBJ1-1, with D perhaps matching TRBD1 (5 bases). The CDR3 loop spans 16 amino acids. The germline gives CDR1 SGHAT, CDR2 FQNNGV. V shed 1 base and J shed 1 base, with 13 bases lying between them. CDR3 DNA sequence: TGTGCCAGCAGCTTAGGCCAGGGTTTAGGGAACACTGAAGCTTTCTTT. Encoded protein: CASSLGQGLGNTEAFF.

This chain links TRBV3-1 (or the pseudogene TRBV3-2) with TRBJ2-7; TRBD1 is a possible D gene (5 bases). Per the germline V gene, CDR1 is LGHDT and CDR2 is YNNKEL (reference sequence). This CDR3 is built from 15 residues. Trimming pared 4 bases from V and 4 bases from J, leaving 17 bases between. The DNA of the CDR3 is TGTGCCAGCAGCCCCCGAGCAGGACAAACGTACGAGCAGTACTTC. Amino acids: CASSPRAGQTYEQYF.

The chain combines TRBV14 with TRBJ1-3; 7 bases are shared with TRBD1. The J segment lost 2 bases and the V segment lost 8 bases, leaving 12 bases of the junction unmatched. The CDR3 is 16 residues long. CDR1 is SGHDN and CDR2 is FVKESK in the germline V gene. CDR3 in amino acids: CASGGVLTGAGNTIYF. The CDR3 nucleotides read TGTGCCAGCGGAGGAGTTCTCACAGGGGCTGGAAACACCATATATTTT. Complete variable domain (other parts from reference TRBV14 and TRBJ1-3): EAGVTQFPSHSVIEKGQTVTLRCDPISGHDNLYWYRRVMGKEIKFLLHFVKESKQDESGMPNNRFLAERTGGTYSTLKVQPAELEDSGVYFCASGGVLTGAGNTIYFGEGSWLTVV.

This clone was seen just once. At one boundary the junction diverges from the germline segment, which might be a read error. The chain couples TRBV5-6 to TRBJ1-6; 12 bases match TRBD1. The germline V gene has CDR1 SGHDT and CDR2 YYEEEE. CDR3 length equals 17 residues. The CDR3 nucleotides are TGTGCCAGCAGTTTGGGGGACAGGGGGCCCCGTAATTCACCCCTCCACTTT. Protein product: CASSLGDRGPRNSPLHF.

This chain joins TRBV3-1 (or the pseudogene TRBV3-2) and TRBJ1-5; D unresolved. Looked up from germline, CDR1 is LGHDT and CDR2 is YNNKEL (reference sequence). The CDR3 is 12 amino acids. Deletions cut 3 bases from V and 9 bases from J, with 9 bases between. CDR3 region: CASSQRPGPQHF. CDR3 DNA sequence: TGTGCCAGCAGCCAGCGCCCGGGGCCCCAGCATTTT.

This sequence joins TRBV18 and TRBJ1-5; unclear D gene. The CDR3 has 15 residues. With 5 bases removed from V and 9 bases from J, the gap between germline ends came to 20 bases. Germline CDR1 and CDR2: KGHSH and LQKENI. The CDR3 is CASSASGSGVGPQHF. CDR3 bases: TGTGCCAGCTCAGCCTCAGGCAGCGGGGTCGGGCCCCAGCATTTT.

This chain uses TRBV14 with TRBJ2-3, with 8 bases fitting TRBD1. V lost 6 bases, J lost 0 bases, and 2 bases stayed unmatched. Germline loops: CDR1 SGHDN, CDR2 FVKESK. The CDR3 has 14 amino acids. CDR3 in amino acids: CASRNRGSTDTQYF. As DNA, the CDR3 is TGTGCCAGCAGAAACAGGGGGAGCACAGATACGCAGTATTTT.

There are a few counts of this clone. This chain links TRBV18 with TRBJ1-4; D not resolved. CDR1 is KGHSH, CDR2 LQKENI, per germline. The CDR3 is made up of 14 amino acids. The ends were cut back, 0 bases at V and 9 bases at J, with 11 bases in the middle. In DNA form, the CDR3 reads TGTGCCAGCTCACCACCGGGAGAAGCGAAAAAACTGTTTTTT. This codes for CASSPPGEAKKLFF.

The rearrangement uses TRBV7-9 and TRBJ1-4; 8 bases line up with TRBD1. V shed 9 bases, J shed 5 bases, and the junction held 5 bases outside the gene matches. Germline V gives CDR1 SEHNR, CDR2 FQNEAQ (reference sequence). The CDR3 contains 13 residues. Here the CDR3 DNA reads TGTGCCAGTCCGGGACAGGCGAATGAAAAACTGTTTTTT. This sequence encodes CASPGQANEKLFF. The full variable domain, completed using reference TRBV7-9 and TRBJ1-4, is DTGVSQNPRHKITKRGQNVTFRCDPISEHNRLYWYRQTLGQGPEFLTYFQNEAQLEKSRLLSDRFSAERPKGSFSTLEIQRTEQGDSAMYLCASPGQANEKLFFGSGTQLSVL.

V and J are TRBV5-1 and TRBJ2-5, with TRBD2 matching 12 bases. The CDR3 totals 17 residues. With 2 bases clipped from V and 1 base from J, the junction kept 6 bases outside the gene matches. CDR1 and CDR2 (germline): SGHRS, YFSETQ. The CDR3 sequence: CASSLFTSGRIQETQYF. CDR3 nucleotide sequence: TGCGCCAGCAGCTTATTCACTAGCGGGAGGATCCAAGAGACCCAGTACTTC. Complete variable domain (other parts from reference TRBV5-1 and TRBJ2-5): KAGVTQTPRYLIKTRGQQVTLSCSPISGHRSVSWYQQTPGQGLQFLFEYFSETQRNKGNFPGRFSGRQFSNSRSEMNVSTLELGDSALYLCASSLFTSGRIQETQYFGPGTRLLVL.

CDR3 in DNA: TGTGCCAGAGCGGGAGGGCGCCCAGATACGCAGTATTTT. This encodes CARAGGRPDTQYF. The chain combines TRBV27 with TRBJ2-3, with 10 nucleotides matching TRBD2. Germline V gives CDR1 MNHEY, CDR2 SMNVEV (reference sequence). V trimming: 9 bases; J trimming: 4 bases; junction bases outside the gene matches: 4. CDR3 length equals 13 residues.

The V call is TRBV9, the J call TRBJ2-5; 7 nucleotides agree with TRBD2. The germline V gene has CDR1 SGDLS and CDR2 YYNGEE. The CDR3 has 16 residues. With 3 bases clipped from V and 5 bases from J, the junction kept 13 bases outside the gene matches. In DNA form, the CDR3 reads TGTGCCAGCAGCGGTGGTGTAAGGCTAGCGGCGGAGACCCAGTACTTC. This gives the protein CASSGGVRLAAETQYF.